This section outlines one TCR beta chain sequence together with its context. Antigen: not known. The V segment lost 6 bases and the J segment 3 bases; nucleotides outside the gene matches: 4. CDR3 length equals 16 residues. Per the germline V gene, CDR1 is ENHRY and CDR2 is SYGVKD. The sample is drawn from a study of blood T cells in healthy people across ages. Overall study findings and caveats: Significant beta diversity loss was already apparent by age approximately 38, declining roughly linearly.

Isolated per sample were at least 6.5 million PBMCs. Together with a sample-barcoded 5' primer, a J-beta primer mix was included in a second PCR lasting about 7 to 12 cycles. From the 5' RACE reads, TCRdb called clonotypes with MiXCR, one entry per CDR3 protein. Among hundreds of thousands of distinct CDR3 sequences listed, 44% were seen once. The sequenced material came from blood. This chain connects TRBV10-3 to TRBJ2-3; 15 nucleotides line up with TRBD2. The source of this sequence is a man in his sixties in good health. CDR3 amino acids: CAIRGTSGGQTDTQYF. CDR3 nucleotides: TGTGCCATCAGAGGGACTAGCGGGGGGCAGACAGATACGCAGTATTTT.